This record concerns one TCR beta chain sequence. Its antigen remains unidentified. Base qualities are not recorded, but no much larger clone differs from it by a single base. The sample comes from a study of shared clonotypes between healthy human individuals (TCRdb year 2020). In the study overall: Two women and a few men aged 18 to 49 years were included in the cohort. The study deeply sequenced blood TCR repertoires of five healthy adults to estimate repertoire size and the extent of clonotype sharing between individuals. Different laboratories and diverse techniques were used to prepare libraries and sequence TCR repertoires, to increase sequencing depth and limit assay-specific biases. Each donor's leukapheresis produced roughly between about 0.8 and 8.9 billion PBMCs. For each donor, CD4 naive and CD4 memory were each given three plates, CD8 naive was given two plates, and CD8 memory was given one plate. Beyond this particular receptor, the publication reports: Higher generation probabilities were observed for clonotypes shared by all four sorted-subset donors than for non-shared clonotypes. Incomplete sequencing was indicated by rarefaction of sorted-subset datasets, despite the large sequencing depth. Pairwise subsampling indicated that sequencing depth was expected to affect the degree of clonotype sharing among donors. Larger estimated clonotype richness was generally found for naive subsets than for memory subsets. Across several donors, around 5.4% of naive CD4, approximately 4% of naive CD8, about 2.3% of memory CD4, and about 0.4% of memory CD8 clonotypes were shared. The small number of donors limited the genetic and exposure-history diversity represented. Sampling was restricted to blood, and TCR repertoires in tissue are likely to differ from TCR repertoires in blood.

A distance of 8 bases separates the germline ends of V and J, which lose 5 bases and 6 bases respectively. There are 11 amino acids in the CDR3, from cysteine to phenylalanine inclusive. The read is trimmed to its CDR3 DNA, 33 bases read in frame from base 1. CDR1 and CDR2 were assigned from the germline V gene as MRHNA and SNTAGT. The donors were healthy, HIV-negative adults who had no recently reported acute infections or vaccinations. Every donor was a Caucasian adult living in Nashville, Tennessee, USA. CD4+ T cells were enriched by magnetic negative selection, after which naive cells were positively selected on CD45RA and the negative fraction was taken as the memory subset. After blood collection by leukapheresis, PBMCs were isolated using Ficoll-Histopaque density gradient centrifugation and then cryopreserved in the vapor phase of liquid nitrogen. Analytical flow cytometry was used to check the purity and quantity of each magnetically sorted T cell population. Genomic DNA was isolated from every sorted fraction and measured by UV absorbance on a Nanodrop 2000c.

Using the deep immunoSEQ assay, TCR CDR3 regions were amplified from genomic DNA by multiplex PCR. Extracted genomic DNA from each cell subset was distributed evenly across all wells of several immunoSEQ 96-well plates, and each plate was treated as a replicate. For sorted subsets, around 0.2 ug genomic DNA, equal to about 30,000 T cell genomes, was loaded into each replicate PCR. The purified libraries were quantified using a Qubit 3.0 fluorometer, sized with a Bioanalyzer 2100, and then quantified again using the KAPA Library Quantification kit. Every immunoSEQ 96-well plate was sequenced on a separate single-read 150-cycle Illumina NextSeq 550 flow cell. Turning to the authors' computational methods: Because only junctional sequences without quality scores were contained in the immunoSEQ output, filtering matching that applied to full-length reads could not be performed. To assign V/J genes and CDR3, sequences were annotated against IMGT germline references using PyIR, a Python wrapper for IgBLAST v1.9. Reads were removed for weak V/J assignments (E-value above 1e-6), missing CDR3, stop codons, out-of-frame junctions, or ambiguous translated residues. V3J clonotypes were defined as sequences sharing the same inferred V gene, J gene, and CDR3 amino acid sequence. Percentage overlap between repertoires was computed as shared unique clonotypes divided by the size of the smaller repertoire. Richness of each repertoire was evaluated using RTK rarefaction, the Chao1 estimator, and Recon v2.1 estimates of unobserved clonotypes. OLGA was used to compute generation probabilities for all TCRbeta clonotypes that the gDNA method yielded from a few donors. TCRdb mirrors the immuneACCESS table, restricted to in-frame sequences. Some clones are absent from its copies; in checked studies, under half trace to an unresolved V gene, and the reason for the others is unknown. That table is the source of V, J and clone size, and D and trimming were worked out from the DNA. The sample table shows hundreds of thousands of clones, and 90% to 96% are seen once. The top ten clonotypes cover approximately 0.062% of the sample.

Sequencing was carried out using naive CD4+ T cells sorted from blood. The cell subset or site label, read with the paper, signifies: CD45RA+ positively selected. The rearrangement combines TRBV6-4 with TRBJ2-7; the best D guess is TRBD1, with 5 bases matching. The TCR sequence derives from a woman younger than 45 in good health. The CDR3 amino acid sequence is: CASSRQFEQYF. The nucleotide sequence reads TGTGCCAGCAGTAGACAGTTCGAGCAGTACTTC.